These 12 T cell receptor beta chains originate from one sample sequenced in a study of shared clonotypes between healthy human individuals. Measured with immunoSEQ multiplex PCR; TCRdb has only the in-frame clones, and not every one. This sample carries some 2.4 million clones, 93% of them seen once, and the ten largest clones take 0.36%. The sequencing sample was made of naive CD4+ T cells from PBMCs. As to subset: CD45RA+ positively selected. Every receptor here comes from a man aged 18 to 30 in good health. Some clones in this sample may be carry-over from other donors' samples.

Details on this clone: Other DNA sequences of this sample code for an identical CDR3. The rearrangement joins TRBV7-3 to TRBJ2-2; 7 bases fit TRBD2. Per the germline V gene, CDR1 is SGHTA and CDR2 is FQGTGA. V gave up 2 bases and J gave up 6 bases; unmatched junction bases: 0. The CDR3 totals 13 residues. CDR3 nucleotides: TGTGCCAGCAGCTTAGCGGGAGCCGGGGAGCTGTTTTTT. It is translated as CASSLAGAGELFF.

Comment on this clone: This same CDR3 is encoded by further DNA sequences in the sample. The CDR3 DNA sequence: TGTGCCACCAGCAGAGAGGTGGACACTGAAGCTTTCTTT. Translation gives CATSREVDTEAFF. The chain links TRBV15 to TRBJ1-1, with D unclear. Germline V gene lookup returns CDR1 LNHNV and CDR2 YYDKDF (reference sequence). The CDR3 is made up of 13 amino acids. V was shortened by 0 bases and J by 3 bases, with 5 bases between the two germline ends.

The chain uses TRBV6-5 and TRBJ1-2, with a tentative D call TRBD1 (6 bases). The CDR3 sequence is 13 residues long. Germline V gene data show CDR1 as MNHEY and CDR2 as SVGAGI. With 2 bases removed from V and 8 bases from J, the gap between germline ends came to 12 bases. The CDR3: CASSYRQEGGYTF. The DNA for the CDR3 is TGTGCCAGCAGTTACCGACAGGAAGGCGGCTACACCTTC.

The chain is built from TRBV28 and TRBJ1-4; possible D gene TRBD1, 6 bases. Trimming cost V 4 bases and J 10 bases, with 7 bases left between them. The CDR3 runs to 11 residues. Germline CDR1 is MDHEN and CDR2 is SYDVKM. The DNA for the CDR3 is TGTGCCAGCAGTTCAGGGGTAAAACTGTTTTTT. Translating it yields CASSSGVKLFF.

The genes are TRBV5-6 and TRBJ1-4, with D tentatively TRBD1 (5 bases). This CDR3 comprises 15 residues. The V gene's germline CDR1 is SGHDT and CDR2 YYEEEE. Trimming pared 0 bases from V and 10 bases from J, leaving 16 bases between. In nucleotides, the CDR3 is TGTGCCAGCAGCTTGGGGACCCAGGGAAAGAGAAAACTGTTTTTT. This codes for CASSLGTQGKRKLFF.

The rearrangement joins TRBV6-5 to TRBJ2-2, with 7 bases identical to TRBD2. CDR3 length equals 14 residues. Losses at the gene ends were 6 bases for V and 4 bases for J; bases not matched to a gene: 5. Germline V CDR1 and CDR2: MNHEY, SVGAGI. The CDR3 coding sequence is TGTGCCAGCAGCTTGGGACTACTCACCGGGGAGCTGTTTTTT. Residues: CASSLGLLTGELFF.

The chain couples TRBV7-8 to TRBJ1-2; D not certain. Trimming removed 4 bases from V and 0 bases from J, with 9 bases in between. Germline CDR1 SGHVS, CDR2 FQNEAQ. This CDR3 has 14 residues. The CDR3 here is CASSSTETNYGYTF. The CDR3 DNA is TGTGCCAGCAGCTCAACAGAGACTAACTATGGCTACACCTTC.

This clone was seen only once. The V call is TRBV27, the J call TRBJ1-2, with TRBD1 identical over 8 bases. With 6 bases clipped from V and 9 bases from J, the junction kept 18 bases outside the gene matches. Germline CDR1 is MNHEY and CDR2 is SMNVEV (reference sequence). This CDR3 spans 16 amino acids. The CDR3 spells CASSRRQGSPLVSYTF. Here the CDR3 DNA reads TGTGCCAGCAGCCGACGACAGGGGTCCCCCCTAGTCAGCTACACCTTC.

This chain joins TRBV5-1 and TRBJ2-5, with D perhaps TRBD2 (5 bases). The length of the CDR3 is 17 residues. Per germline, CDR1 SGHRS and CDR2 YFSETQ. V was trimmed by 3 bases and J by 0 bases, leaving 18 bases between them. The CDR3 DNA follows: TGCGCCAGCAGCTCTTCTCCGAGCGGAGCGTACCAAGAGACCCAGTACTTC. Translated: CASSSSPSGAYQETQYF.

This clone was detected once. CDR3 DNA: TGTGCCAGCAGCTTGGGGGCTAGGTCAGGGGGCCCCGATACGCAGTATTTT. Its protein product is CASSLGARSGGPDTQYF. The V and J genes are TRBV5-4 and TRBJ2-3; 8 bases agree with TRBD1. Germline values: CDR1 SGHNT, CDR2 YYREEE (reference sequence). The junction had 12 bases not matched to a gene; V was cut back by 0 bases and J by 6 bases. This CDR3 is 17 amino acids long.

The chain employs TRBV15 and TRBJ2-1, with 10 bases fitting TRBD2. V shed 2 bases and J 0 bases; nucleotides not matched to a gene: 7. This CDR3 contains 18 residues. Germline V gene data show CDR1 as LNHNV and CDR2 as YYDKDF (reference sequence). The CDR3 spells CATSRTAGGPSSYNEQFF. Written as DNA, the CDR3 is TGTGCCACCAGCAGAACAGCGGGAGGGCCCAGCTCCTACAATGAGCAGTTCTTC.

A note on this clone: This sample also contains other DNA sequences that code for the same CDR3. The CDR3 nucleotides read TGTGCCAGCAGCCACACAGGGGGGACTAATGAAAAACTGTTTTTT. It is translated as CASSHTGGTNEKLFF. The rearrangement links TRBV28 to TRBJ1-4; 8 bases match TRBD1. The CDR3 extends over 15 amino acids. V dropped 6 bases and J dropped 2; count of bases not matched to a gene: 5. Germline V CDR1 and CDR2: MDHEN, SYDVKM.